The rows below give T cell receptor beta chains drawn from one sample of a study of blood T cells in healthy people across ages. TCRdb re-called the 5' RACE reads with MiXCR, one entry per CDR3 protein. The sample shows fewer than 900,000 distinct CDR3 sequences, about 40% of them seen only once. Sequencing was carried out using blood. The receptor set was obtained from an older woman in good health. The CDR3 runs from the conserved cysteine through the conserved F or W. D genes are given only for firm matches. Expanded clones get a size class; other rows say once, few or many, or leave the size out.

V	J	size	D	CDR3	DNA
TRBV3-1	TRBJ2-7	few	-	CASSRRWGNEQYF	TGTGCCAGCAGCCGACGGTGGGGCAATGAGCAGTACTTC
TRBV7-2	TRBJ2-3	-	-	CASSLNYGDTQYF	TGTGCCAGCAGCTTGAACTACGGAGATACGCAGTATTTT
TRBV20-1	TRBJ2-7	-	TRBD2	CRARDTASGTLEQYF	TGCAGAGCTAGAGATACGGCTAGCGGGACCCTCGAGCAGTACTTC
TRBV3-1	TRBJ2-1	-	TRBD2	CASSQLSGAYNEQFF	TGTGCCAGCAGCCAACTTAGCGGGGCCTACAATGAGCAGTTCTTC
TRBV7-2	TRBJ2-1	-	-	CASSAYLGWQFF	TGTGCCAGCAGCGCATACTTGGGCTGGCAGTTCTTC
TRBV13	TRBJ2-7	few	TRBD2	CASSPQTSGRVQQYF	TGTGCCAGCAGCCCTCAAACTAGCGGGAGAGTACAGCAGTACTTC
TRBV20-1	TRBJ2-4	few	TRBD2	CSARDPSGRELDIQYF	TGCAGTGCTAGAGATCCCAGCGGGAGGGAGCTAGACATTCAGTACTTC
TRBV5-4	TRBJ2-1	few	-	CASNRGGNWNEQFF	TGTGCCAGCAACAGGGGAGGGAATTGGAATGAGCAGTTCTTC
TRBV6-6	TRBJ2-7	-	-	CASRLRDFASYEQYF	TGTGCCAGCAGACTCCGGGACTTTGCCTCCTACGAGCAGTACTTC
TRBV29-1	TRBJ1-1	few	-	CSVNPTVNTEAFF	TGCAGCGTCAACCCGACAGTGAACACTGAAGCTTTCTTT
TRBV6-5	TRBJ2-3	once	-	CASTSLGRGITDTQYF	TGTGCCAGCACCTCACTCGGGCGCGGGATCACAGATACGCAGTATTTT
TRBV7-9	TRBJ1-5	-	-	CASSGAGVGNQPQHF	TGTGCCAGCAGCGGCGCAGGGGTGGGCAATCAGCCCCAGCATTTT
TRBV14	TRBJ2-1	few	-	CASSLYLAANSYNEQFF	TGTGCCAGCAGTCTCTACCTAGCAGCTAACTCCTACAATGAGCAGTTCTTC
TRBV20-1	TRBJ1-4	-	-	CSATDGLSREKLFF	TGCAGTGCTACCGACGGATTGTCGCGGGAAAAACTGTTTTTT
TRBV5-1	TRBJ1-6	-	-	CASSLDSGTYNSPLHF	TGCGCCAGCAGCTTGGATTCGGGAACGTATAATTCACCCCTCCACTTT
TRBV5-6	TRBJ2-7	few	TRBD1	CASSVDNRGAKEQYF	TGTGCCAGCAGCGTGGATAACAGGGGTGCGAAGGAGCAGTACTTC
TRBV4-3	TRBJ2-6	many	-	CASSRNSGANVLTF	TGCGCCAGCAGCCGAAACTCTGGGGCCAACGTCCTGACTTTC
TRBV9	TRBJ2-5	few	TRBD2	CASSSGLAGDQETQYF	TGTGCCAGCAGCTCCGGACTAGCGGGGGACCAAGAGACCCAGTACTTC
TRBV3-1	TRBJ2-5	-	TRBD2	CASSQDGLAAPTQYF	TGTGCCAGCAGCCAAGATGGACTAGCGGCGCCAACCCAGTACTTC
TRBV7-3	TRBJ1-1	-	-	CASSLGPWNTEAFF	TGTGCCAGCAGCTTAGGACCTTGGAACACTGAAGCTTTCTTT
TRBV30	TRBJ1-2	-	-	CAWSVTMHGYTF	TGTGCCTGGTCTGTGACAATGCATGGCTACACCTTC
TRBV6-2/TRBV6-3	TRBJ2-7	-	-	CASTTQGPASEQYF	TGTGCCAGCACCACACAGGGACCTGCTAGCGAGCAGTACTTC
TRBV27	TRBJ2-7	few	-	CASSFGTPSSYEQYF	TGTGCCAGCAGTTTCGGGACTCCGAGCTCCTACGAGCAGTACTTC
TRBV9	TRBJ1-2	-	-	CASSMAYGYTF	TGTGCCAGCAGCATGGCTTATGGCTACACCTTC
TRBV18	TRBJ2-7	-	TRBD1	CASSPPGQGSSSYEQYF	TGTGCCAGCTCACCACCGGGACAGGGTTCAAGCTCCTACGAGCAGTACTTC
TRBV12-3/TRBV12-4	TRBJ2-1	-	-	CASSSNRGEQFF	TGTGCCAGCAGTTCCAATCGGGGCGAGCAGTTCTTC
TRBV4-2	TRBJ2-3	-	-	CASSQDPGNAVTDTQYF	TGTGCCAGCAGCCAAGATCCAGGGAACGCCGTGACAGATACGCAGTATTTT
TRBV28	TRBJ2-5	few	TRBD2	CASSLPAGDPLQETQYF	TGTGCCAGCAGTTTACCAGCGGGAGACCCTCTCCAAGAGACCCAGTACTTC
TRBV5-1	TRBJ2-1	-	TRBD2	CASSLELAGGREQFF	TGCGCCAGCAGCTTGGAGCTAGCGGGAGGGCGGGAGCAGTTCTTC
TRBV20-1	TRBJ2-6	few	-	CSARVGSGANVLTF	TGCAGTGCTAGAGTGGGGTCTGGGGCCAACGTCCTGACTTTC
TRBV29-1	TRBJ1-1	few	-	CSVERPGPMNTEAFF	TGCAGCGTTGAAAGGCCAGGGCCTATGAACACTGAAGCTTTCTTT
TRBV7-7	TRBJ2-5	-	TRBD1	CASSPSGQGETQYF	TGTGCCAGCAGTCCCAGCGGACAGGGGGAGACCCAGTACTTC